The 8 T cell receptor beta chains given below trace back to one sample, sequenced in a study of regulatory T cells in long-lasting Graves disease. Arm-PCR of CDR3 regions and iRepertoire HTBI primers were the basis on which TCR beta libraries were built. TCRdb called the multiplex PCR reads again in MiXCR, with one record for every CDR3 protein. The sample has some 230,000 distinct CDR3 sequences, 18% seen once. Documented time point: newly diagnosed GD, antithyroid drugs for less than 3 months. PBMC RNA was the source of the TCR library. The source was peripheral blood mononuclear cells (PBMCs), collected at new diagnosis, from a patient treated with antithyroid drugs. The receptors derive from a female donor with Graves disease.

This clonotype was found many times. The chain is built from TRBV7-2 and TRBJ1-5, with unresolved D. The CDR3 contains 14 residues. V shed 4 bases and J shed 5 bases, with 12 bases lying between them. Looked up from germline, CDR1 is SGHTA and CDR2 is FQGNSA. CDR3: CASSYGGRDQPQHF. CDR3 DNA: TGTGCCAGCAGCTATGGTGGGCGGGATCAGCCCCAGCATTTT.

This clonotype was recorded at least ten times. This chain uses TRBV2 with TRBJ2-7; TRBD2 matches 12 bases. Germline values: CDR1 SNHLY, CDR2 FYNNEI. This CDR3 has 14 amino acids. V dropped 6 bases and J dropped 3; count of bases not matched to a gene: 3. CDR3 sequence reads: CASRPTSGSYEQYF. The CDR3 DNA reads TGTGCCAGCAGGCCGACTAGCGGGAGCTACGAGCAGTACTTC.

J is TRBJ2-2 and V is TRBV7-9; 8 bases are shared with TRBD2. The germline gives CDR1 SEHNR, CDR2 FQNEAQ (reference sequence). This CDR3 has 14 residues. V dropped 4 bases and J dropped 6; count of bases not matched to a gene: 4. The DNA of the CDR3 is TGTGCCAGCAGCTCCCGGGGGGGCTCCGGGGAGCTGTTTTTT. This sequence encodes CASSSRGGSGELFF.

This clonotype has a count of ten or more. The rearrangement links TRBV29-1 to TRBJ1-3; D not certain. Germline V gene lookup returns CDR1 SQVTM and CDR2 ANQGSEA. The CDR3 runs 15 residues. V was clipped by 0 bases and J by 0 bases, with 9 bases between them. In nucleotides, the CDR3 is TGCAGCGTTGAAGATCGATTCTCCTCTGGAAACACCATATATTTT. This translates into CSVEDRFSSGNTIYF.

This clonotype was picked up a small number of times. The chain recombines TRBV7-9 with TRBJ2-7, with 8 bases fitting TRBD2. The CDR3 loop spans 13 amino acids. Unmatched junction bases numbered 12, after V lost 10 bases and J lost 7 bases. Germline CDR1 and CDR2: SEHNR and FQNEAQ (reference sequence). CDR3 amino acids: CATQSSGSGEQYF. The DNA for the CDR3 is TGTGCCACCCAGTCCAGCGGGAGCGGTGAGCAGTACTTC.

This clonotype showed up many times. The chain carries TRBV20-1 and TRBJ2-2; no clear D gene. CDR3 length equals 13 residues. Deletions cut 3 bases from V and 0 bases from J, with 5 bases between. CDR1 is DFQATT and CDR2 is SNEGSKA in the germline V gene (reference sequence). CDR3 nucleotide sequence: TGCAGTGCTAGCCGGGCGAACACCGGGGAGCTGTTTTTT. This encodes CSASRANTGELFF.

This sequence joins TRBV7-2 and TRBJ2-3, with 8 bases identical to TRBD2. The CDR3 consists of 15 residues. Germline V gives CDR1 SGHTA, CDR2 FQGNSA. J was trimmed by 2 bases and V by 4 bases; bases with no gene match: 5. CDR3 in amino acids: CASSSGGGITDTQYF. In DNA, the CDR3 is TGTGCCAGCAGCTCCGGGGGGGGAATCACAGATACGCAGTATTTT.

The chain employs TRBV4-2 and TRBJ2-7, with D possibly called TRBD1 or TRBD2 (5 bases each). The CDR3 extends over 11 amino acids. CDR1 is LGHNA, CDR2 YNFKEQ, per germline. Trimming removed 4 bases from V and 7 bases from J, with 8 bases in between. The CDR3 here is CASSRDGEQYF. In DNA, the CDR3 is TGTGCCAGCAGCCGGGACGGGGAGCAGTACTTC.